This T cell receptor beta chain came from a study of T-cell reconstitution after alpha-beta-depleted transplantation in children. The study, taken as a whole, reports: The main origin of T-cell counts and diversity one year after transplant was newly produced T cells. The origin of alpha-beta T cells about two months after transplant was reportedly several hundred expanded graft clones.

The trim removed 7 bases at V and 0 bases at J, leaving 14 bases unmatched. Germline V CDR1 and CDR2: MNHNS, SASEGT. The length of the CDR3 is 17 residues. Comment on this clonotype: Its matching antigen is unknown.

Unique molecular identifiers were incorporated during preparation of the TCRbeta library. TCRdb analysed the PCR reads with MiXCR anew, one entry per CDR3 protein. The data contain 700,000 to 950,000 distinct CDR3 sequences, 15% to 20% of them singletons. The material sequenced was PBMCs, mostly from graft donor cells, taken 360 days after TCRalphabeta/CD19-depleted stem cell transplant. The origin of this receptor is a male patient between 10 and 17 years old who had a stem cell transplant for acute lymphoblastic leukemia, so the T cells may come from the graft donor. The chain combines TRBV6-1 with TRBJ1-2, with 7 bases lining up with TRBD1. This CDR3 reads CASIDTGTADPNYGYTF. The CDR3 bases are TGTGCCAGCATCGACACAGGGACAGCAGACCCTAACTATGGCTACACCTTC.